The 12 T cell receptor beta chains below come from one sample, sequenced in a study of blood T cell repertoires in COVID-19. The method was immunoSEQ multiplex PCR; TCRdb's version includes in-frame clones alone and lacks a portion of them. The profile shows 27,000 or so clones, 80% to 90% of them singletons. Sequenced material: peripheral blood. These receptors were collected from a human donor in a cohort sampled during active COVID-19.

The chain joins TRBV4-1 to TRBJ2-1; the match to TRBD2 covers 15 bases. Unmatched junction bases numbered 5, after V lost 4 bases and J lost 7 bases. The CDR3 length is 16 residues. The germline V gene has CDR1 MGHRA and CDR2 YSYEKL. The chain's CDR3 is CASSPRTSGGGNEQFF. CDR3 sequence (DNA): TGCGCCAGCAGCCCGCGGACTAGCGGGGGGGGGAATGAGCAGTTCTTC.

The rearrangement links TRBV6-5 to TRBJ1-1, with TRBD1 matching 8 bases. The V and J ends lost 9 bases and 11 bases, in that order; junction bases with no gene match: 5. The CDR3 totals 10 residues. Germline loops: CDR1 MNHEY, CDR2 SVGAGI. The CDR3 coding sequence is TGTGCCAGTCTTACAGGGGGGGCTTTCTTT. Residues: CASLTGGAFF.

The CDR3 nucleotides read TGCAGTGCAAGTGGACCTGCTCGGAGATACAATGAGCAGTTCTTC. Its protein is CSASGPARRYNEQFF. The gene calls are TRBV20-1 and TRBJ2-1; D not certain. Germline loops: CDR1 DFQATT, CDR2 SNEGSKA (reference sequence). The CDR3 consists of 15 residues. The ends were cut back, 6 bases at V and 4 bases at J, with 19 bases in the middle.

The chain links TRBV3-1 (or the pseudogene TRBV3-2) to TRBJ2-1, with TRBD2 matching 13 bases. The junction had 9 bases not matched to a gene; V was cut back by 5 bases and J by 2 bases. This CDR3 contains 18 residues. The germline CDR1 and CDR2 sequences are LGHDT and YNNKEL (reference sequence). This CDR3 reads CASSYRITSGGAYNEQFF. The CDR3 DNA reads TGTGCCAGCAGCTACCGAATAACTAGCGGGGGGGCCTACAATGAGCAGTTCTTC.

This chain's CDR3 is CASRAPGQSNSPLHF. CDR3 sequence (DNA): TGTGCCAGCAGAGCCCCGGGACAGAGTAATTCACCCCTCCACTTT. The chain combines TRBV6-6 with TRBJ1-6; 7 bases are shared with TRBD1. In germline, CDR1 is MNHNY, CDR2 SVGAGI (reference sequence). The CDR3 length is 15 residues. V gave up 6 bases and J gave up 6 bases; unmatched junction bases: 8.

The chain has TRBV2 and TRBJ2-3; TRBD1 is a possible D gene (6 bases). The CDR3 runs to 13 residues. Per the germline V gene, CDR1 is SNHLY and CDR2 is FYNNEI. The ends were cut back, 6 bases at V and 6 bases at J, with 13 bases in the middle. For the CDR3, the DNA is TGTGCCAGCAGAGTACAGGGTGGGGATACGCAGTATTTT. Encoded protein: CASRVQGGDTQYF.

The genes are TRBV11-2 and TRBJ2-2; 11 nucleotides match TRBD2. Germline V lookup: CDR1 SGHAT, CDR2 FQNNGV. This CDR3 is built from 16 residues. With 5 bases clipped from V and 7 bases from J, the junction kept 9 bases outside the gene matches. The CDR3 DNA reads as TGTGCCAGCAGCCTCAGACTAGCGGGGTTCGGCGGGGAGCTGTTTTTT. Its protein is CASSLRLAGFGGELFF.

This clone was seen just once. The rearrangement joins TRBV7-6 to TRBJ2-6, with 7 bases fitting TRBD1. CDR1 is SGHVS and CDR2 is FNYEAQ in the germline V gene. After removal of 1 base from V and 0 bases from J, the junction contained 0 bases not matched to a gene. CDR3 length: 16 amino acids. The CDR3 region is CASSLGQGSGANVLTF. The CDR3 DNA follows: TGTGCCAGCAGCTTAGGACAGGGCTCTGGGGCCAACGTCCTGACTTTC.

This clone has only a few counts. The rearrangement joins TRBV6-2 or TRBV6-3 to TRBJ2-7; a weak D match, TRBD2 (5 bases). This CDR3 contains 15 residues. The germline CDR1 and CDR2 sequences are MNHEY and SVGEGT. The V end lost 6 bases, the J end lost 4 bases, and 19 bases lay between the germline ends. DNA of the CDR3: TGTGCCAGCAGCAAACCCCTAGCAACAGAGTACGAGCAGTACTTC. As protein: CASSKPLATEYEQYF.

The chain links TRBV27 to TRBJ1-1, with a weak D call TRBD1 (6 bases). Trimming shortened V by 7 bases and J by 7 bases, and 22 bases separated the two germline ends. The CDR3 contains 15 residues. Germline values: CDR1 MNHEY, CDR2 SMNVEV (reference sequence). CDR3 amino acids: CASTTWGGDRLEAFF. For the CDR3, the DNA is TGTGCCAGCACCACCTGGGGGGGCGATCGGCTTGAAGCTTTCTTT.

CDR3 nucleotides: TGTGCCAGCAGCCAGAGGATGAACACTGAAGCTTTCTTT. Translation: CASSQRMNTEAFF. The rearrangement uses TRBV14 and TRBJ1-1, with unresolved D. CDR3 size: 13 residues. Per germline, CDR1 SGHDN and CDR2 FVKESK. V lost 3 bases, J lost 0 bases, and 5 bases lay in between. The whole variable domain, filled in from reference TRBV14 and TRBJ1-1, reads EAGVTQFPSHSVIEKGQTVTLRCDPISGHDNLYWYRRVMGKEIKFLLHFVKESKQDESGMPNNRFLAERTGGTYSTLKVQPAELEDSGVYFCASSQRMNTEAFFGQGTRLTVV.

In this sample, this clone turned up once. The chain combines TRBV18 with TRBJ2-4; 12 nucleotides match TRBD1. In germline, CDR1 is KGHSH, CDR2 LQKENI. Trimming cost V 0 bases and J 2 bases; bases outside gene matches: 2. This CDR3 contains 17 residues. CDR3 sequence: CASSPPGTGGSKNIQYF. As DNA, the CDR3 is TGTGCCAGCTCACCACCGGGGACAGGGGGCTCCAAAAACATTCAGTACTTC.